This TCR beta chain was sequenced during a study of CD8 T cells in ankylosing spondylitis. Study results and caveats: Within peripheral blood, clones linked to disease were CD8+ and relatively rare. Researchers reportedly found disease-linked clones significantly enriched in matched ankylosing spondylitis synovial fluid.

This clonotype was picked up many times. Its antigen remains unknown. Quantitative 5'-RACE with molecular barcodes produced the TCR beta libraries. TCRdb re-called the 5' RACE reads through MiXCR, storing one row per CDR3 protein. The table shows 250,000 to 400,000 distinct CDR3 sequences, with around a tenth occurring only once. The CDR3 has 14 residues. With V trimmed by 7 bases and J by 6 bases, 8 bases remained unmatched. The germline gives CDR1 KGHDR, CDR2 SFDVKD. This receptor was identified in a female donor with ankylosing spondylitis or in good health (not recorded which). Sequenced material: blood, either unsorted or a sorted T cell fraction (not recorded which). V and J are TRBV24-1 and TRBJ1-5, with TRBD1 matching over 7 bases. The CDR3 region has the DNA TGTGCCACCAGCCAACAGGGGTTTGGTCAGCCCCAGCATTTT. Translating it yields CATSQQGFGQPQHF.